The clone carrying this T cell receptor (beta chain) was seen repeatedly, ten times or more. Its antigen remains unidentified. These data are taken from a study of neurological immune-mediated disorders. The CDR3 contains 14 residues. Losses at the gene ends were 5 bases for V and 13 bases for J; bases not matched to a gene: 8. Per germline, CDR1 SGHTA and CDR2 FQGNSA. Each CDR3 protein is one row after TCRdb ran MiXCR on the 5' RACE reads. The sample lists some 120,000 distinct CDR3 sequences; roughly 3.2% were seen once. Overall study findings and caveats: The greatest TCR clonal expansion appeared in HTLV-1-associated myelopathy and the smallest, falling below healthy controls, in multiple sclerosis.

This chain connects TRBV7-2 to TRBJ2-1, with 13 bases fitting TRBD2. Source material: PBMCs. The TCR sequence derives from a woman aged 25 to 39 with multiple sclerosis. The DNA for the CDR3 is TGTGCCAGCAGCATAATACTAGCGGGAGGGCCCCAGTTCTTC. Protein sequence: CASSIILAGGPQFF.